This is a list of T cell receptor beta chains from one sample in a study of cytomegalovirus exposure and HLA in healthy donors. Method: immunoSEQ multiplex PCR; TCRdb's copy keeps in-frame clones and lacks some. The data contain tens of thousands of clones, around 72% of them seen just once; the ten biggest clones take up about 14%. Sequenced input: PBMCs. Source of these receptors: a male donor in good health and CMV-seropositive. The CDR3 runs from the conserved cysteine through the conserved F or W. A D gene is named only where the DNA matches it firmly. A clone size is listed for some rows: how often the clone was seen (once, few, many), or a class if it is expanded.

J gene,clone size,D gene,V gene,CDR3 DNA,CDR3 protein
TRBJ1-4,.,.,TRBV25-1,TGTGCCAGCTCCATCGGGGGATCAACTAATGAAAAACTGTTTTTT,CASSIGGSTNEKLFF
TRBJ1-1,.,.,TRBV7-2,TGTGCCAGCAGCTTGGCCCTGGGGGGGAACACTGAAGCTTTCTTT,CASSLALGGNTEAFF
TRBJ1-1,.,TRBD1,TRBV6-5,TGTGCCAGCAGTGCAGGGAACAGGGGGAAGACTGAAGCTTTCTTT,CASSAGNRGKTEAFF
TRBJ2-7,once,TRBD2,TRBV6-4,TGTGCCAGCAGTAGGACTAGCGGAGCCTCCCAGCAGTACTTC,CASSRTSGASQQYF
TRBJ2-7,once,.,TRBV18,TGTGCCAGCTCACCACTTTCCGCCTACGAGCAGTACTTC,CASSPLSAYEQYF
TRBJ2-2,few,.,TRBV7-7,TGTGCCAGCAGCCTAACTTTGACAGGCCTATACACCGGGGAGCTGTTTTTT,CASSLTLTGLYTGELFF
TRBJ2-1,.,.,TRBV20-1,TGCAGTGCCCCGGGACTCAATGAGCAGTTCTTC,CSAPGLNEQFF
TRBJ1-2,.,.,TRBV4-3,TGCGCCAGCAGCCAGCGACTGGCGCCGAGTGCTAACTATGGCTACACCTTC,CASSQRLAPSANYGYTF
TRBJ2-1,.,.,TRBV7-9,TGTGCCAGCAGCTTAGTTGGGGGAGGTTCCTACAATGAGCAGTTCTTC,CASSLVGGGSYNEQFF
TRBJ2-2,once,.,TRBV5-8,TGTGCCAGCAGCTTGGCCGGGTCCAGTTCGAACACCGGGGAGCTGTTTTTT,CASSLAGSSSNTGELFF
TRBJ1-1,.,TRBD1,TRBV29-1,TGCAGCGTTAACAGGGGCGGTGCTGAAGCTTTCTTT,CSVNRGGAEAFF
TRBJ2-1,.,TRBD1,TRBV7-3,TGTGCCAGCAGCCCACAGGGGGCAGGTGAGCAGTTCTTC,CASSPQGAGEQFF
TRBJ1-2,few,.,TRBV28,TGTGCCAGCAGCTGGGACACCCTTGGCTATGGCTACACCTTC,CASSWDTLGYGYTF